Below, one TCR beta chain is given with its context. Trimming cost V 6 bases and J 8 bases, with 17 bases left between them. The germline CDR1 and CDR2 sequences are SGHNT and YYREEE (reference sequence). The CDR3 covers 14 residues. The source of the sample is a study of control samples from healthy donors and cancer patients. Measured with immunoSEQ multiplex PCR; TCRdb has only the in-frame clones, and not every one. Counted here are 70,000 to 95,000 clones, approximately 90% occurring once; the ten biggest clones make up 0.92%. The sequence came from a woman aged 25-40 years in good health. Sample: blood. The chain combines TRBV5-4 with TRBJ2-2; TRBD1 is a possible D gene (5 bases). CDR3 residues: CASNWAGKRGELFF. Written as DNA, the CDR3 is TGTGCCAGCAACTGGGCAGGGAAGAGAGGGGAGCTGTTTTTT.